The text below deals with one T cell receptor beta chain. Antigen specificity is unknown. CDR1 and CDR2 from the germline V gene are SGHRS and YFSETQ. V lost 0 bases and J 2 bases, leaving 8 bases between the germline ends. CDR3 length: 14 amino acids. Healthy Caucasian individuals from Russia aged about 6 to 95 were enrolled as donors. Per individual sample, total RNA of at least 6 micrograms was extracted. Then a second PCR, running roughly 7 to 11 cycles, was carried out with a sample-barcoded 5' primer and a J-beta primer mix. TCRdb re-derived calls from the 5' RACE reads in MiXCR, one entry per CDR3 protein. This repertoire shows 1.5 million to 2 million distinct CDR3 sequences, 28% found once; its top ten account for 7.7%. The data stem from a study of blood T cells in healthy people across ages. Findings of the study overall: TCR beta diversity, measured per million T cells, fell in a roughly linear way with age. Long-lived donors had more naive CD4+ cells and higher diversity than aged donors.

This receptor was obtained from a woman younger than 45 in good health. Sample: blood. V and J are TRBV5-1 and TRBJ1-2; D is unclear. The DNA for the CDR3 is TGCGCCAGCAGCTTGGCCGAAAGCAACTATGGCTACACCTTC. Protein sequence: CASSLAESNYGYTF.